This is a list of T cell receptor beta chains from one sample in a study of early T cells in non-severe SARS-CoV-2 infection. TCRdb itself ran the 5' RACE reads through MiXCR, one entry per CDR3 protein. The sample records roughly 31,000 distinct CDR3 sequences, about 4.6% being singletons. The specimen sequenced was whole blood. The receptors stem from an adult who was a healthcare worker with PCR-confirmed SARS-CoV-2 infection or an uninfected control (not recorded which). Each CDR3 is given with its conserved first and last residue. A D gene is named only where the DNA matches it firmly. Clone size appears in some rows only: once, few, many, or a class for an expanded clone.

TRBV5-1	TRBJ2-7	TRBD2	many	CASSSGLVGLAANYNYEQYF	TGCGCCAGCAGCTCCGGATTAGTAGGACTAGCAGCGAACTACAACTACGAGCAGTACTTC
TRBV11-2	TRBJ1-6	.	many	CASSFEGRNSPLHF	TGTGCCAGCAGCTTTGAGGGAAGAAATTCACCCCTCCACTTT
TRBV4-1	TRBJ2-2	.	many	CASSQYPHRTGELFF	TGCGCCAGCAGCCAATACCCACACCGCACCGGGGAGCTGTTTTTT
TRBV11-3	TRBJ2-7	.	.	CASSAGPLYEQYF	TGTGCCAGCAGCGCTGGACCCCTCTACGAGCAGTACTTC
TRBV14	TRBJ2-1	TRBD2	few	CASSQGTSSYNEQFF	TGTGCCAGCAGCCAAGGGACTAGTTCCTACAATGAGCAGTTCTTC
TRBV10-3	TRBJ2-3	TRBD2	few	CAISESSSSGRDTQYF	TGTGCCATCAGTGAGTCAAGCTCTAGCGGGAGGGATACGCAGTATTTT
TRBV6-4	TRBJ1-6	.	many	CASRNGNNNSPLHF	TGTGCCAGCAGGAACGGAAACAATAATTCACCCCTCCATTTT
TRBV11-2	TRBJ2-2	.	.	CASSSHIADGELFF	TGTGCCAGCAGCTCCCACATCGCGGACGGGGAGCTGTTTTTT
TRBV29-1	TRBJ1-1	.	.	CSVLKTGNGGEAFF	TGCAGCGTTCTAAAGACGGGCAATGGGGGTGAAGCTTTCTTT
TRBV20-1	TRBJ1-6	.	many	CSARSPGGASSPLHF	TGCAGTGCTAGATCCCCGGGCGGGGCTTCCTCACCCCTCCACTTT
TRBV20-1	TRBJ2-5	.	many	CSADSQETQYF	TGCAGTGCTGACTCTCAAGAGACCCAGTACTTC
TRBV5-1	TRBJ2-3	TRBD2	.	CASSPGLASDTQYF	TGCGCCAGCAGCCCGGGACTAGCTTCAGATACGCAGTATTTT
TRBV4-1	TRBJ2-3	.	many	CASSQVRGGNTDTQYF	TGCGCCAGCAGCCAAGTTCGTGGGGGGAACACAGATACGCAGTATTTT
TRBV28	TRBJ2-7	.	.	CASSHRVGDPYEQYF	TGTGCCAGCAGCCACCGGGTAGGGGACCCCTACGAGCAGTACTTC
TRBV7-3	TRBJ2-2	TRBD1	many	CASSIGTGGEERTGELFF	TGTGCCAGTTCTATAGGGACAGGGGGCGAGGAGAGGACCGGGGAGCTGTTTTTT
TRBV20-1	TRBJ2-1	TRBD2	many	CSARDPTGWTSNYNEQFF	TGCAGTGCTAGAGATCCCACCGGATGGACTAGTAATTACAATGAGCAGTTCTTC
TRBV4-2	TRBJ2-3	.	many	CASSQMGEGTDTQYF	TGTGCCAGCAGCCAGATGGGGGAAGGCACAGATACGCAGTATTTT
TRBV5-1	TRBJ1-2	TRBD1	many	CASSFDRGVNGYTF	TGCGCCAGCAGCTTCGACAGGGGTGTTAATGGCTACACCTTC
TRBV6-5	TRBJ2-1	TRBD2	few	CASSYQAGDEQFF	TGTGCCAGCAGTTATCAAGCGGGAGACGAGCAGTTCTTC
TRBV12-3/TRBV12-4	TRBJ1-5	TRBD1	few	CASTPGGPGNQPQHF	TGTGCCAGCACCCCAGGGGGGCCAGGCAATCAGCCCCAGCATTTT
TRBV2	TRBJ2-7	.	.	CASREYQGHVYEQYF	TGTGCCAGCAGGGAATACCAAGGACACGTCTACGAGCAGTACTTC
TRBV5-1	TRBJ1-1	TRBD1	.	CASSPGQGIGNTEAFF	TGCGCCAGCAGCCCAGGACAGGGGATCGGCAACACTGAAGCTTTCTTT
TRBV13	TRBJ2-7	TRBD2	few	CASSRLAGIYEQYF	TGTGCCAGCAGCCGACTAGCGGGGATCTACGAGCAGTACTTC
TRBV6-5	TRBJ1-1	.	.	CASSYSTGKAAFF	TGTGCCAGCAGTTACTCGACAGGCAAGGCGGCTTTCTTT
TRBV28	TRBJ2-4	.	many	CASGGTAGNIQYF	TGTGCCAGCGGCGGGACAGCAGGAAACATTCAGTACTTC
TRBV12-3/TRBV12-4	TRBJ1-1	TRBD1	.	CASSNAGQRVFF	TGTGCCAGCAGCAATGCGGGACAGCGAGTTTTCTTT
TRBV11-2	TRBJ2-4	.	.	CASSFLTSSHENIQYF	TGTGCCAGCAGCTTTTTGACTTCTAGCCACGAAAACATTCAGTACTTC
TRBV10-3	TRBJ1-3	.	few	CAISEGVSSGNTIYF	TGTGCCATCAGTGAGGGCGTAAGTTCTGGAAACACCATATATTTT
TRBV20-1	TRBJ2-3	TRBD1	.	CSATEHGQGSTDTQYF	TGCAGTGCAACCGAGCATGGACAGGGCAGCACAGATACGCAGTATTTT
TRBV11-2	TRBJ1-3	.	few	CASSLEALSGNTIYF	TGTGCCAGCAGCTTAGAGGCACTCTCTGGAAACACCATATATTTT
TRBV12-5	TRBJ2-1	.	many	CASGPPRPSSYNEQFF	TGTGCTAGTGGCCCGCCCCGTCCCAGCTCCTACAATGAGCAGTTCTTC
TRBV5-1	TRBJ2-2	.	many	CASSLAGRSTGELFF	TGCGCCAGCAGCTTGGCCGGAAGGAGCACCGGGGAGCTGTTTTTT
TRBV21-1	TRBJ2-3	.	many	CASSKDKLAVSTDTQYF	TGTGCCAGCAGCAAAGACAAACTAGCGGTTAGCACAGATACGCAGTATTTT
TRBV20-1	TRBJ1-2	.	many	CSARRAAGYGYTF	TGCAGTGCGCGCCGGGCCGCTGGCTATGGCTACACCTTC
TRBV5-4	TRBJ1-5	TRBD1	many	CASSSGQSNQPQHF	TGTGCCAGCAGCTCGGGACAGAGCAATCAGCCCCAGCATTTT
TRBV20-1	TRBJ1-1	TRBD1	many	CSADPGTVLGMNTEAFF	TGCAGTGCTGACCCCGGGACAGTCTTAGGGATGAACACTGAAGCTTTCTTT
TRBV20-1	TRBJ2-1	.	few	CSARWGEFSNEQFF	TGCAGTGCTAGATGGGGGGAGTTCTCGAATGAGCAGTTCTTC
TRBV7-6	TRBJ2-1	.	.	CASSLDGENEQFF	TGTGCCAGCAGCTTAGACGGAGAGAATGAGCAGTTCTTC
TRBV14	TRBJ2-3	.	.	CARGGEADTQYF	TGTGCCAGGGGGGGCGAGGCAGATACGCAGTATTTT
TRBV7-3	TRBJ2-2	.	many	CASSLMAGEAGELFF	TGTGCCAGCAGCTTAATGGCAGGGGAGGCCGGGGAGCTGTTTTTT
TRBV10-3	TRBJ1-1	.	many	CAISERGKGETEAFF	TGTGCCATCAGTGAGCGAGGGAAGGGAGAAACTGAAGCTTTCTTT
TRBV27	TRBJ2-7	.	few	CASSFRSQGLFYEQYF	TGTGCCAGCAGTTTCAGGAGCCAGGGGCTTTTCTACGAGCAGTACTTC
TRBV5-1	TRBJ2-3	TRBD2	many	CASSVGETSGTDTQYF	TGCGCCAGCAGCGTAGGGGAGACTAGCGGCACAGATACGCAGTATTTT
TRBV30	TRBJ2-7	TRBD2	.	CAWRLAGLYEQYF	TGTGCCTGGAGACTAGCGGGCCTCTACGAGCAGTACTTC
TRBV18	TRBJ2-7	TRBD1	many	CASSPGTGPYEQYF	TGTGCCAGCTCACCCGGGACAGGGCCATACGAGCAGTACTTC
TRBV20-1	TRBJ2-3	.	few	CSARVGADTQYF	TGCAGTGCTAGAGTTGGGGCAGATACGCAGTATTTT
TRBV10-1	TRBJ1-1	TRBD1	many	CASSGPVDRVNTEAFF	TGCGCCAGCAGTGGGCCCGTGGACAGGGTCAACACTGAAGCTTTCTTT
TRBV30	TRBJ2-2	TRBD2	medium-sized	CAWSGLAGVGGELFF	TGTGCCTGGAGTGGCCTAGCGGGAGTCGGCGGGGAGCTGTTTTTT
TRBV7-9	TRBJ1-1	TRBD1	many	CASSGTGENNPEAFF	TGTGCCAGCAGCGGGACAGGGGAGAACAACCCTGAAGCTTTCTTT
TRBV3-1	TRBJ2-3	.	many	CASSQVRAGTDTQYF	TGTGCCAGCAGCCAAGTACGAGCGGGCACAGATACGCAGTATTTT
TRBV7-2	TRBJ2-7	TRBD1	many	CASSFAGTGDYEQYF	TGTGCCAGCAGCTTCGCCGGGACAGGGGACTACGAGCAGTACTTC
TRBV18	TRBJ2-5	.	many	CASSPQETQYF	TGTGCCAGCTCACCCCAAGAGACCCAGTACTTC
TRBV4-1	TRBJ1-1	.	many	CASSQGQGIAEAFF	TGCGCCAGCAGCCAAGGCCAGGGGATCGCTGAAGCTTTCTTT
TRBV28	TRBJ2-7	TRBD1	many	CASSLPGQGPHEQYF	TGTGCCAGCAGTTTACCGGGACAGGGTCCCCACGAGCAGTACTTC
TRBV6-2/TRBV6-3	TRBJ1-5	.	.	CASSRGAPNQPQHF	TGTGCCAGCAGTCGGGGGGCGCCAAATCAGCCCCAGCATTTT